The clone carrying this T cell receptor beta chain occurred many times. Its antigen is undetermined. This record belongs to a study of T cells after yellow fever vaccination. Study-wide results and caveats: Contamination of FACS-sorted repertoires by abundant clonotypes from the bulk population could occur. On re-exposure, the response was weaker but peaked faster, at day 5 versus 15.

This CDR3 spans 15 amino acids. Germline assignment: CDR1 SGHRS and CDR2 YFSETQ. Between the trimmed V and J ends, which lost 6 bases and 2 bases, there was a span of 18 bases. TCR cDNA, made by 5'RACE template switching, carried an added universal primer site and UMIs. TCRdb passed the 5' RACE reads through MiXCR, listing each CDR3 protein once. In the table there are around 330,000 distinct CDR3 sequences, 3.6% of which are singletons. This receptor was taken from a man aged 18 to 30 who received the YFV17D yellow fever vaccine. Here the sequenced sample was PBMCs, taken on the day of the yellow fever booster vaccination. The rearrangement links TRBV5-1 to TRBJ2-7; TRBD1 or TRBD2 may be the D gene (5 bases each). CDR3: CASNFGAAFPYEQYV. CDR3 nucleotides: TGCGCCAGCAACTTCGGGGCAGCCTTCCCCTACGAGCAGTACGTC.